This T cell receptor beta chain was observed in a study of vaccination and CD4 T cells after COVID-19. This clonotype was detected once. Antigen: not known. The Oncomine TCR Beta short-read assay was applied to DNA of cultured CD4+ T cells. The template was genomic DNA from cultured CD4+ T cells. In TCRdb, the PCR reads were re-called with MiXCR into one record per CDR3 protein. The sample contains around 15,000 distinct CDR3 sequences, 52% of which appear only once. Germline V gives CDR1 LGHDT, CDR2 YNNKEL (reference sequence). Deletions cut 2 bases from V and 5 bases from J, with 2 bases between. The CDR3 covers 11 residues. Specified treatment: roughly ten-day PBMC culture with coronavirus spike peptide pools or control peptides (ViraFEST assay). Before TCRs were sequenced, ViraFEST expanded antigen-specific T cells with peptide pools.

Sequencing was carried out using CD4+ T cells from blood, cultured in vitro. V gene TRBV3-1 combines with J gene TRBJ2-3; D gene ambiguous. The sequence came from a human donor who had recovered from COVID-19. CDR3 bases: TGTGCCAGCAGCCAACGAGATACGCAGTATTTT. Amino acids: CASSQRDTQYF.